This T cell receptor (beta chain) was retrieved from a study of blood T cell repertoires in COVID-19. Per germline, CDR1 SGHAT and CDR2 FQNNGV. Trimming pared 5 bases from V and 1 base from J, leaving 20 bases between. The length of the CDR3 is 17 residues. Assay: immunoSEQ multiplex PCR; the TCRdb copy retains only in-frame clones and omits some. The table has around 270,000 clones, 87% seen once. The sequence came from a woman between 50 and 59 years old with acute or convalescent COVID-19. The chain joins TRBV11-2 to TRBJ1-1, with a tentative D call TRBD1 (5 bases). Material for sequencing was peripheral blood. For the CDR3, the DNA is TGTGCCAGCAGCCCCGCGGGGGGTCCGATAAAGAACACTGAAGCTTTCTTT. It translates to CASSPAGGPIKNTEAFF.